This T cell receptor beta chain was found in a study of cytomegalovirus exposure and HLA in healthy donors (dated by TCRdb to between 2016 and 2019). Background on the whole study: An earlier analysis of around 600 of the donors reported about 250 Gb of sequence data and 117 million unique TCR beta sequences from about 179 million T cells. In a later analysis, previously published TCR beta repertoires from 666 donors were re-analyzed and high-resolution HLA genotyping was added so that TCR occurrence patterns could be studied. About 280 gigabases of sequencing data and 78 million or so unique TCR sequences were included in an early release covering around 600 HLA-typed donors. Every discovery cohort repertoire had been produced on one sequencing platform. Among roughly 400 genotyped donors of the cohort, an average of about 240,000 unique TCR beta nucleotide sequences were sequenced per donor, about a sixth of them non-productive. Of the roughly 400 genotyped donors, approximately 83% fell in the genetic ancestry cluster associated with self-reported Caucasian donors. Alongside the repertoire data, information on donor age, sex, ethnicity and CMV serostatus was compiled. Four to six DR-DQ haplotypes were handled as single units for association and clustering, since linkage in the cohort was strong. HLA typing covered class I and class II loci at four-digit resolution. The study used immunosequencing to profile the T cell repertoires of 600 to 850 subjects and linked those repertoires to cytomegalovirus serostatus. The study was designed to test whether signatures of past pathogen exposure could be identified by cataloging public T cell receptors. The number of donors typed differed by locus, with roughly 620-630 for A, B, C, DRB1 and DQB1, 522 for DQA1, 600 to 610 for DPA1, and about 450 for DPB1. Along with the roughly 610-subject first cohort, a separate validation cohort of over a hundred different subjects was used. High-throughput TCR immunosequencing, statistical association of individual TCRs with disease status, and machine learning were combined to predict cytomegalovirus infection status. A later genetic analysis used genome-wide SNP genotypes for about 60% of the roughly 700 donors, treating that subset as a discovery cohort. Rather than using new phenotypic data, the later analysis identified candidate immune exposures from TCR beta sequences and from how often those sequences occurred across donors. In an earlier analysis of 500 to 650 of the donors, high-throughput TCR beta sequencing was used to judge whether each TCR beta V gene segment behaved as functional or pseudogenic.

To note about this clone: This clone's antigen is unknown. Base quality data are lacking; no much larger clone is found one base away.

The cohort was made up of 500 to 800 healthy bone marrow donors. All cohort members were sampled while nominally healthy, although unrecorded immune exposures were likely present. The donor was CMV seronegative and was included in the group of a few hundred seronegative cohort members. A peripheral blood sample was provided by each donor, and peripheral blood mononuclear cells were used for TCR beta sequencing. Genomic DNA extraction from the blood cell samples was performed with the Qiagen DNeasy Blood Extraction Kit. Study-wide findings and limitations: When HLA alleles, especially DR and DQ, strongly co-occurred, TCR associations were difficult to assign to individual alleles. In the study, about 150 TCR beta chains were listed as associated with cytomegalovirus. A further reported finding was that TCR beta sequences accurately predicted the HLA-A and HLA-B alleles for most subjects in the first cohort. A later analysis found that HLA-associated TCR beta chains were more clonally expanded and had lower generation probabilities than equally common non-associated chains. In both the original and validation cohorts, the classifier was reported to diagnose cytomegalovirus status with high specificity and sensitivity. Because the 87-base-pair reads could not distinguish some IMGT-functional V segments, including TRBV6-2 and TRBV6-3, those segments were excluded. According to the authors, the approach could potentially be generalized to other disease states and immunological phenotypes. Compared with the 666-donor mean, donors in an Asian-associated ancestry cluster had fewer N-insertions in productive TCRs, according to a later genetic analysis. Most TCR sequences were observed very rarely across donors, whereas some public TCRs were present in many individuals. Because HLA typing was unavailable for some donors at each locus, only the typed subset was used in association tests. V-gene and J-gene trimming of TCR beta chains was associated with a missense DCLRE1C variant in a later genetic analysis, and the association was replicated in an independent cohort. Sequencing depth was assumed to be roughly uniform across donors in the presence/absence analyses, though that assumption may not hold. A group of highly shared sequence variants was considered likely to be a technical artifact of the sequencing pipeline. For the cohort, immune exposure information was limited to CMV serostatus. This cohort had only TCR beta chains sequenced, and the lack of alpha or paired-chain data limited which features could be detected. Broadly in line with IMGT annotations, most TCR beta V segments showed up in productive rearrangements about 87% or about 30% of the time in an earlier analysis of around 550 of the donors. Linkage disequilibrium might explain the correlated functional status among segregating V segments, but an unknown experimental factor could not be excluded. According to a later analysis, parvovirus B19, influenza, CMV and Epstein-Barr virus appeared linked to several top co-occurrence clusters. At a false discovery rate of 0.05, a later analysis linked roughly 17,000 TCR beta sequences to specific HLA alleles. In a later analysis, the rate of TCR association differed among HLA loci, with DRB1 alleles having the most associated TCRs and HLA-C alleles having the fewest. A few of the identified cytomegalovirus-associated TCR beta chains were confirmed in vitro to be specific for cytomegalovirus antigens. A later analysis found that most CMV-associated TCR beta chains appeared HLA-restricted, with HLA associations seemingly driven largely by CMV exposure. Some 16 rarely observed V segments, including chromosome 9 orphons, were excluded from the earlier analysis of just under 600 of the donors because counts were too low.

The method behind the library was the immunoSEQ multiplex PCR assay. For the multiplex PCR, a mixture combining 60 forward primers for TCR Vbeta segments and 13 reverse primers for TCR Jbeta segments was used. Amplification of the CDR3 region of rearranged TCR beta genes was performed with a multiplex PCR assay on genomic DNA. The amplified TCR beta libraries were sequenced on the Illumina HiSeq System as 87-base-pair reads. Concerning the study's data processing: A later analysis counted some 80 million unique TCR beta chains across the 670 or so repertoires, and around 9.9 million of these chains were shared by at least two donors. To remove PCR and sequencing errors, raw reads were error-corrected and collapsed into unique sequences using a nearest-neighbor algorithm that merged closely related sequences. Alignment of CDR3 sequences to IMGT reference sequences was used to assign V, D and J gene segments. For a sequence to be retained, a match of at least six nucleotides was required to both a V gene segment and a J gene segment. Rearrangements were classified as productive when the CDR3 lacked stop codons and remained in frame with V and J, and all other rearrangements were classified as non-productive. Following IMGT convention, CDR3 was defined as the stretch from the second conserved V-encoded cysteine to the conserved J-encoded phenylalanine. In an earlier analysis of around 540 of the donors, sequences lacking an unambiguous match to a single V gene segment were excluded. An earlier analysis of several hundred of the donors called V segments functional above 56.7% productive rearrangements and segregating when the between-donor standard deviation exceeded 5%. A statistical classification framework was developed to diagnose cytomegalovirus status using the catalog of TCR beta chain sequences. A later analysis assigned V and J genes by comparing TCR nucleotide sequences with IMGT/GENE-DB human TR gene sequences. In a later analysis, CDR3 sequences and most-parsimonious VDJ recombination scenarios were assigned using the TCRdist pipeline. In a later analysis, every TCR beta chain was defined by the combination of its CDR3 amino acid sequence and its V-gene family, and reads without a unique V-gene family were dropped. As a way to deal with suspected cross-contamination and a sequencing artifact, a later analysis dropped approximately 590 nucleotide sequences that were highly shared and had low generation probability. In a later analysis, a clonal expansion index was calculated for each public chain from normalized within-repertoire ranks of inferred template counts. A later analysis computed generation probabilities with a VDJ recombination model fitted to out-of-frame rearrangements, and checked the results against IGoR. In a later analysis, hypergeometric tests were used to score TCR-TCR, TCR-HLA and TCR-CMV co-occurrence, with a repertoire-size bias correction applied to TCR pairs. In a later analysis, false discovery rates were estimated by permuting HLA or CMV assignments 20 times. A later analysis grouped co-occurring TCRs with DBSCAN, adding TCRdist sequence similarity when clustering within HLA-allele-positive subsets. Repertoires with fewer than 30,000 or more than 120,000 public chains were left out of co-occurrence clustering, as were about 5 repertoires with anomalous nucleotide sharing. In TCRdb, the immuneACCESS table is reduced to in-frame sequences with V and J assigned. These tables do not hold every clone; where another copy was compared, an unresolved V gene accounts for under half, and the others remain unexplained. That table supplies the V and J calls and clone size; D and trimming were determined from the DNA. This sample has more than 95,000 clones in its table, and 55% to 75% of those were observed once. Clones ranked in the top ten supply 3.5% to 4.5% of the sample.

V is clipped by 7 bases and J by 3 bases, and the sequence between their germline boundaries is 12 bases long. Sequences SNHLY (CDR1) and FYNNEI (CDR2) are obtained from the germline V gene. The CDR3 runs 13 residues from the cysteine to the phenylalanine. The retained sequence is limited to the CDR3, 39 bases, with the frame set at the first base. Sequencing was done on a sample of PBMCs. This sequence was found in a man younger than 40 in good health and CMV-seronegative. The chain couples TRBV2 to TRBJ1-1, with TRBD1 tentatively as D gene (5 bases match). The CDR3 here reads CASNRGGDTEAFF. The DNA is TGTGCCAGCAATCGGGGGGGGGACACTGAAGCTTTCTTT. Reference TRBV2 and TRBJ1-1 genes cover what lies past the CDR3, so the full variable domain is EPEVTQTPSHQVTQMGQEVILRCVPISNHLYFYWYRQILGQKVEFLVSFYNNEISEKSEIFDDQFSVERPDGSNFTLKIRSTKLEDSAMYFCASNRGGDTEAFFGQGTRLTVV.